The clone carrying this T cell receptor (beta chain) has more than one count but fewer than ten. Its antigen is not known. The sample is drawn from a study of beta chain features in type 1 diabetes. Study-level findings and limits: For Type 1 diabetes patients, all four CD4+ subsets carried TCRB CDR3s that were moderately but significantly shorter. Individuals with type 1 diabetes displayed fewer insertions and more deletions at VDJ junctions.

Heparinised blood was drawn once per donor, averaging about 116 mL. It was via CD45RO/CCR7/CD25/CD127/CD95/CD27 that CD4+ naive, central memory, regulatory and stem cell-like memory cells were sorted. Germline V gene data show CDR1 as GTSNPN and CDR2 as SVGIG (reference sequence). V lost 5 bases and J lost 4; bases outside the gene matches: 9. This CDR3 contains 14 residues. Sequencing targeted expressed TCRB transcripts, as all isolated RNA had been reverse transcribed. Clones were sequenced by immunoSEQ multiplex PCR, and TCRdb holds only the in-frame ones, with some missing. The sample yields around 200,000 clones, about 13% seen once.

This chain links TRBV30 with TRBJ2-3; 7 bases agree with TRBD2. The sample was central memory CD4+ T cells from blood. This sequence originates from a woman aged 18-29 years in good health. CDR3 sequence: CAWAAGINADTQYF. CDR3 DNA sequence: TGTGCCTGGGCAGCGGGGATCAACGCAGATACGCAGTATTTT. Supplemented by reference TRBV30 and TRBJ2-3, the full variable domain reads SQTIHQWPATLVQPVGSPLSLECTVEGTSNPNLYWYRQAAGRGLQLLFYSVGIGQISSEVPQNLSASRPQDRQFILSSKKLLLSDSGFYLCAWAAGINADTQYFGPGTRLTVL.